This is a list of T cell receptor beta chains from one sample in a study of post-analysis software for immune sequencing data. MiXCR, applied by TCRdb to the PCR reads, yields one record per CDR3 protein. The sample contains about 570,000 distinct CDR3 sequences, under 40% of which appear only once. Input material: blood. Receptor source: a girl aged 2 to 17 with multiple sclerosis. The CDR3 runs from the conserved cysteine through the conserved F or W. A D gene is named only where the DNA matches it firmly. Only part of the rows carry a size: once, few, many, or a class if the clone is expanded.

TRBV29-1	-	14	TRBJ2-2	-	TGCAGCGTTGGAGAGGCAAGAAACACCGGGGAGCTGTTTTTT	CSVGEARNTGELFF
TRBV6-2/TRBV6-3	-	15	TRBJ2-3	-	TGTGCCAGCAGTAATCGGGGATTGGTACAGAATACGCAGTATTTT	CASSNRGLVQNTQYF
TRBV10-3	TRBD1	16	TRBJ1-1	once	TGTGCCATCAGTGTCGGGACAGTCGGTCGGGAACTTGAAGCTTTCTTT	CAISVGTVGRELEAFF
TRBV12-3/TRBV12-4	-	16	TRBJ2-1	-	TGTGCCAGCAGAACCTGGGAGGGGGCCATCTTCAATGAGCAGTTCTTC	CASRTWEGAIFNEQFF
TRBV5-6	-	14	TRBJ2-5	-	TGTGCCAGCAGCAACCCTGGGGCCGGGGAGACCCAGTACTTC	CASSNPGAGETQYF
TRBV7-9	-	12	TRBJ1-1	few	TGTGCCAGCAGCTCTAAACAGGGTGAAGCTTTCTTT	CASSSKQGEAFF
TRBV5-6	TRBD1	16	TRBJ1-5	-	TGTGCCAGCAGCTTGGCTCGACAGGGATTCAATCAGCCCCAGCATTTT	CASSLARQGFNQPQHF
TRBV28	TRBD1	16	TRBJ1-1	-	TGTGCCACCCACGAATCCCTGGCAGGGGGTATTACTGAAGCTTTCTTT	CATHESLAGGITEAFF
TRBV20-1	TRBD2	15	TRBJ2-3	-	TGCAGTGCTAGTGCCAGCGGGGGAAGCACAGGTACGCAGTATTTT	CSASASGGSTGTQYF
TRBV11-2	-	15	TRBJ2-7	few	TGTGCCAGCAGTAAGGTGGCAGCGATAAGCTACGAGCAGTACTTC	CASSKVAAISYEQYF
TRBV24-1	-	18	TRBJ2-5	-	TGTGCCACCAGTGATTTGGCACAGGACGCCCCGTACCAAGAGACCCAGTACTTC	CATSDLAQDAPYQETQYF
TRBV18	-	15	TRBJ2-3	-	TGTGCCAGCTCACCAGAGGTGGTGGGCACAGATACGCAGTATTTT	CASSPEVVGTDTQYF
TRBV12-3/TRBV12-4	TRBD1	14	TRBJ1-5	-	TGTGCCAGCAGACCACAGACAGGGGATCAGCCCCAGCATTTT	CASRPQTGDQPQHF
TRBV7-9	-	16	TRBJ2-3	-	TGTGCCAGTAGCCCCGGTATAGGGGGGTTGGCAGATACGCAGTATTTT	CASSPGIGGLADTQYF
TRBV2	TRBD1	14	TRBJ2-1	-	TGTGCCAGCAGTATCGGACAGGGTTGGAATGAGCAGTTCTTC	CASSIGQGWNEQFF
TRBV12-3/TRBV12-4	TRBD1	18	TRBJ2-6	-	TGTGCCAGCACCTCTCCGGGACAGGCTCACTCTGGGGCCAACGTCCTGACTTTC	CASTSPGQAHSGANVLTF
TRBV10-2	-	15	TRBJ1-1	-	TGCGCCAGCAGTGTCGTGGGGGAGATAGGCACTGAAGCTTTCTTT	CASSVVGEIGTEAFF
TRBV28	TRBD2	15	TRBJ2-3	few	TGTGCCAGCAGTTTCGGACTAGCGGGGGCAGATACGCAGTATTTT	CASSFGLAGADTQYF
TRBV20-1	TRBD2	14	TRBJ2-5	-	TGCAGTGCTAGGCCCGGGACTAGCGAAGAGACCCAGTACTTC	CSARPGTSEETQYF
TRBV5-1	-	16	TRBJ1-1	-	TGCGCCAGCAGTCTTACCGCCCGGCCGGTGAACACTGAAGCTTTCTTT	CASSLTARPVNTEAFF
TRBV29-1	-	14	TRBJ2-3	-	TGCAGCGTTACAGGGCGGGGACCCACAGATACGCAGTATTTT	CSVTGRGPTDTQYF
TRBV5-1	-	17	TRBJ2-7	few	TGCGCCAGCAGCTTGGGGGGATCCGGGACGGTTTCCTACGAGCAGTACTTC	CASSLGGSGTVSYEQYF
TRBV3-1	-	14	TRBJ2-3	-	TGTGCCAGCAGGCCAAAACTCGTCACAGATACGCAGTATTTT	CASRPKLVTDTQYF
TRBV6-6	TRBD1	15	TRBJ1-2	-	TGTGCCAGCAATTTCCTCTCCCAGGGGGCTCATGGCTACACCTTC	CASNFLSQGAHGYTF
TRBV15	-	15	TRBJ1-2	-	TGTGCCACCAGCACTAACAGGGCGGGCAGCTATGGCTACACCTTC	CATSTNRAGSYGYTF
TRBV12-5	-	12	TRBJ2-3	few	TGTGCTAGTGGCGAGAACACAGATACGCAGTATTTT	CASGENTDTQYF
TRBV6-1	-	12	TRBJ2-1	-	TGTGCCAGCAACCCTCGGGACAATGAGCAGTTCTTC	CASNPRDNEQFF
TRBV4-1	-	15	TRBJ2-5	few	TGCGCCAGCAGCCAAGAAGAGAGCAGGGGAGAGACCCAGTACTTC	CASSQEESRGETQYF
TRBV11-2	TRBD1	15	TRBJ1-6	-	TGTGCCAGCAGCTTAGCCCGGACAGGGCTTTCACCCCGCCACTTT	CASSLARTGLSPRHF
TRBV29-1	-	12	TRBJ1-2	few	TGCAGCGGTATACAGGAGGCCTATGGCTACACCTTC	CSGIQEAYGYTF
TRBV5-6	-	13	TRBJ2-3	few	TGTGCCAGCAGCCGTGGATTGGCAGATACGCAGTATTTT	CASSRGLADTQYF
TRBV29-1	-	12	TRBJ2-7	once	TGCAGCGTTGAATTCAGGGGTTACGAGCAGTGCTTC	CSVEFRGYEQCF
TRBV2	-	14	TRBJ2-7	few	TGTGCCAGCAGTAGAGAGGCCCCCTCCTACGAGCAGTACTTC	CASSREAPSYEQYF
TRBV5-6	-	15	TRBJ2-5	-	TGTGCCAGCAGCTTACGTAAAAGGAATGAAGAGACCCAGTACTTC	CASSLRKRNEETQYF
TRBV5-6	-	12	TRBJ1-2	few	TGTGCCAGCAGCTTGTTAGGGGATGGCTACACCTTC	CASSLLGDGYTF
TRBV10-3	-	15	TRBJ2-7	-	TGTGCCATCAGCCCGGAGGGTTCGTTAGAGGGCGAGCAGTACTTC	CAISPEGSLEGEQYF
TRBV20-1	-	14	TRBJ2-6	-	TGCAGTGCTAGAGACGTGGGGCAGTCCGACGTCCTGACTTTC	CSARDVGQSDVLTF
TRBV20-1	-	13	TRBJ2-5	few	TGCAGTGCTAGGGGTGACATACAAGAGACCCAGTACTTC	CSARGDIQETQYF
TRBV24-1	-	16	TRBJ2-1	-	TGTGCCACCAGTGAGTTAGGGGGGGCCTCCTACAATGGGCAGTTCTTC	CATSELGGASYNGQFF
TRBV3-1	-	14	TRBJ1-1	-	TGTGCCAGCAGCCAAGGGGGTGTGAACACTGAAGCTTTCTTT	CASSQGGVNTEAFF
TRBV9	-	14	TRBJ2-7	-	TGTGCCAGCAGCGTAGGGGTCGCCACGGGCGAGCAGTACTTC	CASSVGVATGEQYF
TRBV20-1	TRBD1	15	TRBJ1-2	-	TGCAGTGCTCTAGGTTCCAGGGGGTCTAACTATGGCTACACCTTC	CSALGSRGSNYGYTF